The clone carrying this TCR beta chain has ten or more counts. This record belongs to a study of spatial heterogeneity in lung cancer. The time point was: blood at routine non-recurrence follow-up after resection. A distinct unique molecular identifier was carried by each TCR cDNA molecule. TCRdb itself ran the 5' RACE reads through MiXCR, one entry per CDR3 protein. The sample has roughly 32,000 distinct CDR3 sequences; more than 9% are singletons. This TCR was recovered from a female donor with early-stage non-small cell lung cancer. Source: PBMCs, taken at follow-up.

In nucleotides, the CDR3 is TGTGCCAGCAGAGCACGGGGGACTGAAGCTTTCTTT. Translation gives CASRARGTEAFF. The chain combines TRBV2 with TRBJ1-1; D is possibly TRBD1 (5 bases). This CDR3 is 12 amino acids long. Trimming removed 6 bases at V and 5 bases at J, with 10 bases between. Germline loops: CDR1 SNHLY, CDR2 FYNNEI. Drawing the rest from reference TRBV2 and TRBJ1-1, the complete variable domain is EPEVTQTPSHQVTQMGQEVILRCVPISNHLYFYWYRQILGQKVEFLVSFYNNEISEKSEIFDDQFSVERPDGSNFTLKIRSTKLEDSAMYFCASRARGTEAFFGQGTRLTVV.